Below, 13 T cell receptor beta chains from the same sample are listed, as sequenced in a study of blood T cell repertoires in COVID-19. Profiled with immunoSEQ multiplex PCR; TCRdb holds only in-frame clones, not every one. The data hold 150,000 to 200,000 clones, with around 85% observed a single time. The sample comprised peripheral blood. Receptor source: a woman in her sixties or seventies with acute or convalescent COVID-19.

The chain is built from TRBV6-2 or TRBV6-3 and TRBJ2-5, with 11 bases fitting TRBD2. The CDR3 runs to 19 residues. Germline trimming cut 7 bases from V and 1 base from J; bases unmatched to any gene: 17. Germline CDR1 and CDR2: MNHEY and SVGEGT. CDR3 residues: CASTPDPRTSGRSQETQYF. CDR3 DNA: TGTGCCAGCACCCCCGACCCGCGGACTAGCGGGCGCAGCCAAGAGACCCAGTACTTC.

This clone was counted between two and nine times. V is TRBV7-8 and J is TRBJ1-2; D unclear. CDR3 length: 16 residues. Trimming left V 4 bases short and J 2 bases short, with 17 bases between. Germline assignment: CDR1 SGHVS and CDR2 FQNEAQ. The DNA for the CDR3 is TGTGCCAGCAGCTCCCGCCCGGCAGGTGGGAACTATGGCTACACCTTC. As protein: CASSSRPAGGNYGYTF.

The chain uses TRBV3-1 (or the pseudogene TRBV3-2) and TRBJ2-5; 10 bases are a match to TRBD2. J gave up 2 bases and V 4 bases, and 7 bases lay outside the gene matches. CDR3 length equals 16 residues. The germline V gene encodes CDR1 LGHDT and CDR2 YNNKEL (reference sequence). The CDR3 region has the DNA TGTGCCAGCAGCCCCAGAGGGACTAGCGTACAAGAGACCCAGTACTTC. Encoded protein: CASSPRGTSVQETQYF.

This sequence joins TRBV27 and TRBJ2-3, with TRBD2 matching 7 bases. The V gene end was trimmed by 3 bases and the J gene end by 4 bases; junction bases not matched to a gene: 10. CDR3 length: 16 residues. Germline V CDR1 and CDR2: MNHEY, SMNVEV (reference sequence). This CDR3 reads CASSFRAGVKADTQYF. In nucleotides, the CDR3 is TGTGCCAGCAGTTTTCGGGCGGGAGTTAAGGCAGATACGCAGTATTTT.

This sequence joins TRBV19 and TRBJ2-1; 8 bases map to TRBD1. The V gene's germline CDR1 is LNHDA and CDR2 SQIVND (reference sequence). This CDR3 has 16 residues. V lost 4 bases to trimming and J lost 7 bases; unmatched junction nucleotides: 12. CDR3 region: CASSTRDRHRGNEQFF. The CDR3 DNA follows: TGTGCCAGTAGTACCCGGGACAGGCACCGAGGGAATGAGCAGTTCTTC.

The V call is TRBV15, the J call TRBJ2-3; D possibly corresponds to TRBD2 (5 bases). V shed 1 base and J shed 0 bases, with 14 bases lying between them. The CDR3 contains 17 residues. CDR1 is LNHNV, CDR2 YYDKDF, per germline (reference sequence). The CDR3 DNA follows: TGTGCCACCAGCAGAGGGGAGTGGGAAAAGAGCACAGATACGCAGTATTTT. As protein: CATSRGEWEKSTDTQYF.

This clone was seen just once. The chain has TRBV29-1 and TRBJ2-7; 11 bases line up with TRBD2. Germline CDR1 SQVTM, CDR2 ANQGSEA. The CDR3 spans 15 residues. The CDR3 is CRVIGGLAGSYEQYF. The CDR3 region has the DNA TGCAGGGTTATTGGAGGACTAGCGGGTTCCTACGAGCAGTACTTC.

The V gene is TRBV29-1, the J gene TRBJ2-1, with D perhaps TRBD2 (7 bases). V lost 3 bases, J lost 9 bases, and 12 bases lay in between. CDR3 size: 12 residues. In germline, CDR1 is SQVTM, CDR2 ANQGSEA. CDR3 coding DNA: TGCAGCGTTGACGAGGGGGGGACTGAGCAGTTCTTC. It specifies CSVDEGGTEQFF.

The chain has TRBV7-2 and TRBJ2-1, with 8 bases aligning to TRBD1. Germline values: CDR1 SGHTA, CDR2 FQGNSA. Germline trimming cut 4 bases from V and 12 bases from J; bases unmatched to any gene: 8. This CDR3 is built from 13 residues. The CDR3 reads CASSYQVTGGQFF. The DNA of the CDR3 is TGTGCCAGCAGCTACCAGGTCACAGGGGGGCAGTTCTTC.

The chain uses TRBV2 and TRBJ2-1, with 11 nucleotides matching TRBD2. This CDR3 is 14 amino acids long. In germline, CDR1 is SNHLY, CDR2 FYNNEI. Unmatched junction bases numbered 11, after V lost 5 bases and J lost 14 bases. This CDR3 is CASSLSYSGREEFF. DNA for the CDR3: TGTGCCAGCAGTCTTTCCTATAGCGGGAGGGAAGAGTTCTTC. Using reference TRBV2 and TRBJ2-1 for the parts outside the CDR3, the full variable domain is EPEVTQTPSHQVTQMGQEVILRCVPISNHLYFYWYRQILGQKVEFLVSFYNNEISEKSEIFDDQFSVERPDGSNFTLKIRSTKLEDSAMYFCASSLSYSGREEFFGPGTRLTVL.

This rearrangement joins TRBV28 to TRBJ2-1; TRBD1 might be the D (6 bases). With 6 bases removed from V and 9 bases from J, the gap between germline ends came to 24 bases. The CDR3 totals 16 residues. Germline V gene sequence: CDR1 MDHEN, CDR2 SYDVKM. The CDR3 DNA is TGTGCCAGCAGGTCCTCCCTCAGACAGGCAGGCGGTGAGCAGTTCTTC. Translation gives CASRSSLRQAGGEQFF.

The rearrangement joins TRBV5-6 to TRBJ1-1; weak D call: TRBD1 (5 bases). Germline V gene lookup returns CDR1 SGHDT and CDR2 YYEEEE. The V end was cut by 1 base, the J end by 2 bases, with 9 bases between. This CDR3 is 14 amino acids long. CDR3 in DNA: TGTGCCAGCAGCTTGCCAGGGTTCAACACTGAAGCTTTCTTT. Translated: CASSLPGFNTEAFF.

The genes are TRBV12-5 and TRBJ2-5; D is possibly TRBD2 (6 bases). The CDR3 consists of 15 residues. Germline loops: CDR1 LGHNT, CDR2 FRNRAP. V was clipped by 1 base and J by 7 bases, with 16 bases between them. CDR3 residues: CASGLGGPLGRTQYF. The CDR3 DNA is TGTGCTAGTGGTTTGGGGGGACCTCTCGGGAGGACCCAGTACTTC.